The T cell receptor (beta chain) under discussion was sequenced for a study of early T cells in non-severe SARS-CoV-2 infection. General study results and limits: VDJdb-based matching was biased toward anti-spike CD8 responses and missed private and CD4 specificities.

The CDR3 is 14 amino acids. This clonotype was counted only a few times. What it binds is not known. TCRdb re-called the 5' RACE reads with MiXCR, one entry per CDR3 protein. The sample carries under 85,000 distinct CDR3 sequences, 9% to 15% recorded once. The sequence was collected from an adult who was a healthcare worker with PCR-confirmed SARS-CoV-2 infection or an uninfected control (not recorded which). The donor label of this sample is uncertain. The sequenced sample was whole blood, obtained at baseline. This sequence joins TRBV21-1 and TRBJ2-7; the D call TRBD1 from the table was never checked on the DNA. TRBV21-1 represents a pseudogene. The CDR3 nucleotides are TGTGCCAGCAGGTCCCGGGTGAGCTCCTACGAGCAGTACTTC. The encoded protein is CASRSRVSSYEQYF.